This TCR beta chain was obtained from a study of blood T cells in healthy people across ages. Study details: In model experiments, template switching was able to capture about one barcoded beta molecule for every two T cells that were present.

About this clonotype itself: Its target is unknown.

Primed by a sample-barcoded 5' primer and a J-beta primer mix, a second PCR proceeded for roughly 7 to 11 cycles. TCRdb redid the calling of the 5' RACE reads with MiXCR, one entry per CDR3 protein. The sample yields 580,000 or so distinct CDR3 sequences, less than 60% seen once. Study-wide results and caveats: When one million T cells were used, diversity estimates were thought to be underestimates.

The TCR originated in a man at least 80 years old in good health. The sequencing input was blood.

This CDR3 reads CASSQAGTVSQRQFF. In DNA form, the CDR3 reads TGTGCCAGCAGCCAAGCCGGGACAGTTTCTCAAAGGCAGTTCTTC. The V and J genes are TRBV12-3 or TRBV12-4 and TRBJ2-1; the match to TRBD1 covers 7 bases. The CDR3 is 15 residues long. V shed 6 bases and J 12 bases; nucleotides not matched to a gene: 17.